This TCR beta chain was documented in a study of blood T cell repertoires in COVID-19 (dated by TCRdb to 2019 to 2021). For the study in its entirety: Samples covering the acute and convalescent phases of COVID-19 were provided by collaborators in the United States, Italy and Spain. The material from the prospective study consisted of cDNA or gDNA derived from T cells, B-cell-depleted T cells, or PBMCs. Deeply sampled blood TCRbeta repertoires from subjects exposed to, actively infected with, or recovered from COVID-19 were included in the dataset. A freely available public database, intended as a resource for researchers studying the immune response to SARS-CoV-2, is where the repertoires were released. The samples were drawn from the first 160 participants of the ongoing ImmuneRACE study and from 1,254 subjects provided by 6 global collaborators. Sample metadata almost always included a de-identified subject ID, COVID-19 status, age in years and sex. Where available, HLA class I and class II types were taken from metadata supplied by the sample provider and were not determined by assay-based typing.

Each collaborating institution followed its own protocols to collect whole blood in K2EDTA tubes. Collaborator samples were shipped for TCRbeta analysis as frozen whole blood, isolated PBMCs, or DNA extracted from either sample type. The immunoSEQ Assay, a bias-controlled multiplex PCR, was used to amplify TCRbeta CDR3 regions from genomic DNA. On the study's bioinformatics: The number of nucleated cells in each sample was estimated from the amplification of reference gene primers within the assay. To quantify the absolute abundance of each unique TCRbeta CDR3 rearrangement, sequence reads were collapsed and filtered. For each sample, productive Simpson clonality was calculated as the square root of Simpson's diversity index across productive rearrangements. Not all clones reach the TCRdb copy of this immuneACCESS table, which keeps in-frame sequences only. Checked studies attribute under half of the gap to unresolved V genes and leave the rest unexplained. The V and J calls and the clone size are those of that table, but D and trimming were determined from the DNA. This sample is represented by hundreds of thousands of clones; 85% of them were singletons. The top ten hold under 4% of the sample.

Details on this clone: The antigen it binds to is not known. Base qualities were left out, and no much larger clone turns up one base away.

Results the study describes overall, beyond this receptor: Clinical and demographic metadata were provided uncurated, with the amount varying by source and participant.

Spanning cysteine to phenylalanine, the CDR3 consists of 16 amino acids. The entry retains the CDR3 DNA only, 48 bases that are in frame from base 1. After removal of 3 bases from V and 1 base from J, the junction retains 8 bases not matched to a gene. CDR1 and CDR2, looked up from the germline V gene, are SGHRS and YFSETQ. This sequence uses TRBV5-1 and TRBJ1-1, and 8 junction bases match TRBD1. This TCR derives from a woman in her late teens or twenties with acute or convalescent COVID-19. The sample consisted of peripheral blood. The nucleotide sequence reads TGCGCCAGCAGCTCGCTACCACAGGGGGGGAACACTGAAGCTTTCTTT. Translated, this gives CASSSLPQGGNTEAFF.